This entry lists 18 T cell receptor beta chains sequenced from one sample in a study of T cells in localized non-small cell lung cancer. Method: immunoSEQ multiplex PCR; TCRdb's copy keeps in-frame clones and lacks some. In the table there are tens of thousands of clones, about 90% of which are singletons. This specimen was peripheral blood, taken before any cancer treatment. These receptors were obtained from a woman between 35 and 75 years old with stage I lung adenocarcinoma.

This chain links TRBV19 with TRBJ2-1; D may be TRBD2 (6 bases). The V gene's germline CDR1 is LNHDA and CDR2 SQIVND (reference sequence). Deletions cut 3 bases from V and 2 bases from J, with 14 bases between. This CDR3 is 16 amino acids long. CDR3 bases: TGTGCCAGTAGTATGGAGGCGGGAAGGGCCTACAATGAGCAGTTCTTC. This translates into CASSMEAGRAYNEQFF.

The rearrangement links TRBV5-4 to TRBJ2-7; 11 bases align to TRBD1. The CDR3 sequence is 16 residues long. CDR1 SGHNT and CDR2 YYREEE come from the germline V gene (reference sequence). The ends lost 3 bases at V and 3 bases at J; junction bases unmatched: 8. The DNA of the CDR3 is TGTGCCAGCAGCTCGATGGGACAGGGGGGGGACTACGAGCAGTACTTC. This codes for CASSSMGQGGDYEQYF.

The chain carries TRBV7-9 and TRBJ1-1; D not certain. The CDR3 consists of 14 residues. Deletions cut 6 bases from V and 7 bases from J, with 18 bases between. CDR1 SEHNR and CDR2 FQNEAQ come from the germline V gene (reference sequence). The CDR3 region is CASSDFSAVGEAFF. The CDR3 DNA reads TGTGCCAGCAGTGACTTTAGTGCGGTGGGTGAAGCTTTCTTT.

The chain carries TRBV7-6 and TRBJ2-5, with TRBD2 matching over 7 bases. This CDR3 region has 16 residues. Germline CDR1 SGHVS, CDR2 FNYEAQ. Losses at the gene ends were 5 bases for V and 1 base for J; bases not matched to a gene: 10. The CDR3: CASSPLGGGGQETQYF. The CDR3 bases are TGTGCCAGCAGCCCTCTTGGGGGGGGAGGCCAAGAGACCCAGTACTTC. Looking up the rest from reference TRBV7-6 and TRBJ2-5 gives the full variable domain: GAGVSQSPRYKVTKRGQDVALRCDPISGHVSLYWYRQALGQGPEFLTYFNYEAQQDKSGLPNDRFSAERPEGSISTLTIQRTEQRDSAMYRCASSPLGGGGQETQYFGPGTRLLVL.

The genes are TRBV18 and TRBJ2-7; 8 nucleotides line up with TRBD1. Germline CDR1 reads KGHSH; CDR2 reads LQKENI. V gave up 4 bases and J gave up 3 bases; unmatched junction bases: 8. The CDR3 has 15 amino acids. CDR3 protein: CASSLGQGSFYEQYF. The DNA of the CDR3 is TGTGCCAGCTCACTCGGACAGGGTTCTTTCTACGAGCAGTACTTC.

This chain links TRBV7-2 with TRBJ1-4; D ambiguous. This CDR3 comprises 14 residues. CDR1 SGHTA and CDR2 FQGNSA come from the germline V gene. The ends were cut back, 6 bases at V and 0 bases at J, with 8 bases in the middle. The CDR3 bases are TGTGCCAGCAGTCCAGTTGCAACTAATGAAAAACTGTTTTTT. Translation gives CASSPVATNEKLFF. The full variable domain, in which reference TRBV7-2 and TRBJ1-4 provide the parts outside the CDR3, is GAGVSQSPSNKVTEKGKDVELRCDPISGHTALYWYRQSLGQGLEFLIYFQGNSAPDKSGLPSDRFSAERTGGSVSTLTIQRTQQEDSAVYLCASSPVATNEKLFFGSGTQLSVL.

J is TRBJ2-6 and V is TRBV9; no firm D call. Trimming took 1 base from V and 0 from J, leaving 5 bases between them. The CDR3 is made up of 15 amino acids. Germline V gene sequence: CDR1 SGDLS, CDR2 YYNGEE. As DNA, the CDR3 is TGTGCCAGCAGCGTATGGAGCTCTGGGGCCAACGTCCTGACTTTC. This codes for CASSVWSSGANVLTF. Full variable domain (outside the CDR3, taken from reference TRBV9 and TRBJ2-6): DSGVTQTPKHLITATGQRVTLRCSPRSGDLSVYWYQQSLDQGLQFLIQYYNGEERAKGNILERFSAQQFPDLHSELNLSSLELGDSALYFCASSVWSSGANVLTFGAGSRLTVL.

V usage is TRBV30 and J usage is TRBJ2-1, with D possibly being TRBD1 (7 bases). Trimming shortened V by 5 bases and J by 10 bases, and 24 bases separated the two germline ends. This CDR3 contains 15 residues. Germline V CDR1 and CDR2: GTSNPN, SVGIG (reference sequence). The CDR3 sequence is CAWGKGTVGGGEQFF. The CDR3 DNA sequence: TGTGCCTGGGGAAAAGGGACAGTGGGCGGAGGGGAGCAGTTCTTC.

This sequence joins TRBV7-9 and TRBJ2-1, with D uncertain. V lost 5 bases and J 3 bases, leaving 8 bases between the germline ends. Germline V gene sequence: CDR1 SEHNR, CDR2 FQNEAQ (reference sequence). CDR3 length: 13 amino acids. The CDR3 DNA follows: TGTGCCAGCAGCCCGACTGTCTACAATGAGCAGTTCTTC. It codes for CASSPTVYNEQFF.

V is TRBV7-2 and J is TRBJ2-2, with D possibly being TRBD1 or TRBD2 (5 bases each). The ends were cut back, 5 bases at V and 6 bases at J, with 25 bases in the middle. Germline V gene data show CDR1 as SGHTA and CDR2 as FQGNSA. The CDR3 runs to 18 residues. Here the CDR3 reads CASSLPPAFWGSAGELFF. Here the CDR3 DNA reads TGTGCCAGCAGCCTTCCTCCCGCGTTTTGGGGGAGCGCCGGGGAGCTGTTTTTT.

The chain links TRBV7-6 to TRBJ1-5; D may be TRBD1 (5 bases). Deletions cut 6 bases from V and 10 bases from J, with 16 bases between. CDR3 size: 13 residues. Germline V gene sequence: CDR1 SGHVS, CDR2 FNYEAQ. CDR3 nucleotides: TGTGCCAGCAGTCGGGCCCAGGGTGGTCCCCAGCATTTT. Protein product: CASSRAQGGPQHF.

J is TRBJ2-1 and V is TRBV11-2; maybe TRBD1 (6 bases). V was trimmed by 4 bases and J by 9 bases, leaving 19 bases between them. Germline values: CDR1 SGHAT, CDR2 FQNNGV. The CDR3 consists of 15 residues. The CDR3 spells CASSWGTQGLGEQFF. Written as DNA, the CDR3 is TGTGCCAGCAGCTGGGGGACCCAGGGGTTGGGTGAGCAGTTCTTC.

In regard to this clone: This CDR3 is also generated by other DNA sequences in the sample. V and J are TRBV7-9 and TRBJ2-2; D not resolved. This CDR3 region has 14 residues. Germline V lookup: CDR1 SEHNR, CDR2 FQNEAQ (reference sequence). With 2 bases removed from V and 6 bases from J, the gap between germline ends came to 10 bases. CDR3 nucleotides: TGTGCCAGCAGCTTACAAGGGAATGCCGGGGAGCTGTTTTTT. Residues: CASSLQGNAGELFF.

The rearrangement links TRBV30 to TRBJ1-3, with unresolved D. This CDR3 contains 13 residues. Germline CDR1 GTSNPN, CDR2 SVGIG (reference sequence). Trimming cost V 3 bases and J 2 bases, with 8 bases left between them. CDR3 sequence reads: CAWSSGPGNTIYF. CDR3 DNA sequence: TGTGCCTGGAGCTCGGGTCCTGGAAACACCATATATTTT.

The V call is TRBV5-1, the J call TRBJ2-3; D remains unclear. Germline V gives CDR1 SGHRS, CDR2 YFSETQ. V was pared by 4 bases and J by 6 bases, with 12 bases between. This CDR3 contains 13 residues. The CDR3 is CASSVSILDTQYF. The CDR3 DNA follows: TGCGCCAGCAGCGTGTCTATCCTGGATACGCAGTATTTT. The complete variable domain, with remaining parts taken from reference TRBV5-1 and TRBJ2-3, reads KAGVTQTPRYLIKTRGQQVTLSCSPISGHRSVSWYQQTPGQGLQFLFEYFSETQRNKGNFPGRFSGRQFSNSRSEMNVSTLELGDSALYLCASSVSILDTQYFGPGTRLTVL.

This sequence joins TRBV2 and TRBJ1-5; 8 bases align to TRBD1. Trimming took 1 base from V and 1 from J; bases not matched to a gene: 12. This CDR3 has 19 amino acids. CDR1 and CDR2 (germline): SNHLY, FYNNEI. The CDR3 nucleotides are TGTGCCAGCAGTGAAGGCAGTTCAGGGGGCATAAGGAGCAATCAGCCCCAGCATTTT. Protein sequence: CASSEGSSGGIRSNQPQHF.

The chain links TRBV5-1 to TRBJ2-5, with D possibly being TRBD2 (5 bases). Germline CDR1 and CDR2: SGHRS and YFSETQ. V gave up 0 bases and J gave up 8 bases, with 8 bases separating them. The CDR3 covers 12 residues. DNA of the CDR3: TGCGCCAGCAGCTTGGCAGAGGGCACCCAGTACTTC. This codes for CASSLAEGTQYF.

The V and J genes are TRBV6-5 and TRBJ1-2, with D maybe TRBD1 (5 bases). Trimming stripped 2 bases from V and 1 base from J, with 14 bases between. This CDR3 contains 16 residues. Germline assignment: CDR1 MNHEY and CDR2 SVGAGI. This CDR3 reads CASSYGAPGHNYGYTF. The CDR3 nucleotides are TGTGCCAGCAGTTACGGTGCCCCAGGGCATAACTATGGCTACACCTTC.